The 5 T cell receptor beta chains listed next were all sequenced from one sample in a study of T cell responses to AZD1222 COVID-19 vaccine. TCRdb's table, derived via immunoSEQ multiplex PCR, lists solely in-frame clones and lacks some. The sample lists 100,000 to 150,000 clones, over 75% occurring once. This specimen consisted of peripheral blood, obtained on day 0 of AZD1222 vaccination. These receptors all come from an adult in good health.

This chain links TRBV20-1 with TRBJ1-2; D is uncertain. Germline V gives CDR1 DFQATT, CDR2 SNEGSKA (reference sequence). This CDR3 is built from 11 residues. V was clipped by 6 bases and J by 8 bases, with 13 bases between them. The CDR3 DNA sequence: TGCAGTGCCGGAAGCCTGGGGGGCTACACCTTC. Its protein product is CSAGSLGGYTF.

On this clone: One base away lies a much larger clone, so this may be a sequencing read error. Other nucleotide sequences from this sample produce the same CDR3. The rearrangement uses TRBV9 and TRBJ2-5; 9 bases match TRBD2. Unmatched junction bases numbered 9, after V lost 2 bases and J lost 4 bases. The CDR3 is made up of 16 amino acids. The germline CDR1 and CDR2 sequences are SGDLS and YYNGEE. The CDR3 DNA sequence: TGTGCCAGCAGCGTCGAGGGCGGGGGGGCCACAGAGACCCAGTACTTC. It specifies CASSVEGGGATETQYF.

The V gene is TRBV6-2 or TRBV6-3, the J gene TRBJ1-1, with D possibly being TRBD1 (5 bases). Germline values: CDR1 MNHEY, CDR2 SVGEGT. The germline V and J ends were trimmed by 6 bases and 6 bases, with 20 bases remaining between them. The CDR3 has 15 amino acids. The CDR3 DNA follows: TGTGCCAGCAGCCTACGGCAGGGATATTATCCTGAAGCTTTCTTT. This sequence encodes CASSLRQGYYPEAFF.

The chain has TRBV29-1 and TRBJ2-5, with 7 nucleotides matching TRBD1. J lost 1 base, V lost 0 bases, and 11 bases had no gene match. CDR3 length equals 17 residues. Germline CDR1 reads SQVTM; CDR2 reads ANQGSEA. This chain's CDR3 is CSVEDTRPTGSQETQYF. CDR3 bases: TGCAGCGTTGAAGATACGAGACCGACAGGGTCCCAAGAGACCCAGTACTTC.

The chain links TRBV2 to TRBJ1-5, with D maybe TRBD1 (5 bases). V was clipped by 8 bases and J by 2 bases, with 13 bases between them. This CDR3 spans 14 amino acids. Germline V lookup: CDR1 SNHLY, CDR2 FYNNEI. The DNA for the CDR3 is TGTGCCAGCGTGGGGGTGAGGGGCAATCAGCCCCAGCATTTT. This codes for CASVGVRGNQPQHF.